This T cell receptor beta chain stems from a study of blood T cells in healthy people across ages. This clonotype was counted between two and nine times. The target antigen is unknown. Study-wide points: TCR beta diversity correlated strongly with naive T cell percentage. Per million T cells, TCR beta diversity dropped about linearly as age rose.

Trimming pared 4 bases from V and 4 bases from J, leaving 11 bases between. This CDR3 comprises 12 residues. The germline CDR1 and CDR2 sequences are SQVTM and ANQGSEA. PCR was performed a second time for roughly 7 to 12 cycles using a sample-barcoded 5' primer and a J-beta primer mix. TCRdb re-called the 5' RACE reads through MiXCR, storing one row per CDR3 protein. This sample has hundreds of thousands of distinct CDR3 sequences, with approximately 60% found just once. This sequence was found in a man aged 40-55 years in good health. The sequenced material came from blood. The chain employs TRBV29-1 and TRBJ2-7; D uncertain. The CDR3 nucleotides are TGCAGCGTTGTGATTAACTCATACGAGCAGTACTTC. Translating it yields CSVVINSYEQYF.